The 24 T cell receptor beta chains presented below share a single source sample, sequenced in a study of human T cells and chemical hapten exposure. Using its own MiXCR run on the RACE reads, TCRdb lists one record per CDR3 protein. The sample consists of roughly 380,000 distinct CDR3 sequences, approximately 5.1% of them appearing once. Time point of the sample: pre-sensitization, week 0. Treatment: therapeutic diphenylcyclopropenone sensitization with weekly scalp DPC. Sample: whole blood, taken in connection with sensitization to the hapten diphenylcyclopropenone (DPC). The receptors stem from a woman aged 50 to 65 with alopecia areata. Some clones in this sample may be carry-over from other donors' samples.

V and J are TRBV28 and TRBJ1-5; TRBD1 matches 7 bases. CDR1 and CDR2 from the germline V gene are MDHEN and SYDVKM. J gave up 5 bases and V 6 bases, and 10 bases lay outside the gene matches. This CDR3 is 15 amino acids long. In DNA, the CDR3 is TGTGCCAGCAGGGGTCCAGGGACAGAGTATCAGCCCCAGCATTTT. Encoded protein: CASRGPGTEYQPQHF.

This clonotype was seen a few times. The chain links TRBV6-5 to TRBJ1-5; D remains unclear. The CDR3 spans 13 residues. The V gene lost 4 bases and the J gene lost 4 bases, with 8 bases spanning the gap. Germline values: CDR1 MNHEY, CDR2 SVGAGI. The CDR3 DNA follows: TGTGCCAGCAGTTCCCGGGAAAATCAGCCCCAGCATTTT. Translating gives CASSSRENQPQHF.

This clonotype appeared many times. The chain carries TRBV4-1 and TRBJ2-7, with 7 bases identical to TRBD1. V trimming: 3 bases; J trimming: 1 base; junction bases outside the gene matches: 6. Germline V gene data show CDR1 as MGHRA and CDR2 as YSYEKL. The CDR3 covers 15 residues. DNA of the CDR3: TGCGCCAGCAGCCACCGGGACAGCTCTTCCTACGAGCAGTACTTC. This sequence encodes CASSHRDSSSYEQYF.

Ten or more counts support this clonotype. The chain combines TRBV20-1 with TRBJ1-2, with a possible D match to TRBD1 (5 bases). This CDR3 is 12 amino acids long. Germline assignment: CDR1 DFQATT and CDR2 SNEGSKA (reference sequence). V lost 0 bases to trimming and J lost 5 bases, with 7 bases between them. DNA of the CDR3: TGCAGTGCTAGAGATCGGGGGTATGGCTACACCTTC. It encodes CSARDRGYGYTF.

This clonotype showed up just a few times. This rearrangement joins TRBV19 to TRBJ2-2; the match to TRBD1 covers 8 bases. This CDR3 comprises 15 residues. The J segment lost 0 bases and the V segment lost 7 bases, leaving 4 bases of the junction unmatched. CDR1 and CDR2 from the germline V gene are LNHDA and SQIVND (reference sequence). The CDR3 is CASKTTGANTGELFF. The CDR3 bases are TGTGCCAGTAAAACGACAGGGGCGAACACCGGGGAGCTGTTTTTT.

This clonotype was counted at least ten times. This chain links TRBV5-1 with TRBJ1-4; D remains unclear. V was trimmed by 2 bases and J by 6 bases, leaving 11 bases between them. The CDR3 runs to 14 residues. The germline gives CDR1 SGHRS, CDR2 YFSETQ. Here the CDR3 DNA reads TGCGCCAGCAGCTTTCGTGGGTCGGATGAAAAACTGTTTTTT. Translated: CASSFRGSDEKLFF. Filled out from reference TRBV5-1 and TRBJ1-4, the complete variable domain reads KAGVTQTPRYLIKTRGQQVTLSCSPISGHRSVSWYQQTPGQGLQFLFEYFSETQRNKGNFPGRFSGRQFSNSRSEMNVSTLELGDSALYLCASSFRGSDEKLFFGSGTQLSVL.

This clonotype was recorded many times. The chain links TRBV6-6 to TRBJ2-3; 7 nucleotides agree with TRBD1. There are 14 residues in the CDR3. V lost 8 bases to trimming and J lost 1 base; unmatched junction nucleotides: 6. Looked up from germline, CDR1 is MNHNY and CDR2 is SVGAGI (reference sequence). CDR3 sequence: CASGTGARTDTQYF. The CDR3 DNA follows: TGTGCCAGCGGAACAGGGGCACGCACAGATACGCAGTATTTT.

This clonotype showed up just a few times. Its ends do not fully match the called genes, so a read error is possible. The chain couples TRBV7-9 to TRBJ1-2; 8 bases map to TRBD1. Per the germline V gene, CDR1 is SEHNR and CDR2 is FQNEAQ (reference sequence). CDR3 size: 11 residues. The CDR3 loop reads CTYHRGLDYTF. CDR3 sequence (DNA): TGCACCTACCACAGGGGGTTAGACTACACCTTC.

This clonotype was recorded many times. The chain couples TRBV2 to TRBJ2-3; D gene ambiguous. With 3 bases removed from V and 0 bases from J, the gap between germline ends came to 10 bases. Germline assignment: CDR1 SNHLY and CDR2 FYNNEI. The CDR3 runs 15 residues. Written as DNA, the CDR3 is TGTGCCAGCAGTGAGACGGTGATGAGCACAGATACGCAGTATTTT. Protein sequence: CASSETVMSTDTQYF.

This clonotype was detected many times. The chain employs TRBV4-3 and TRBJ2-1; no reliable D call. The germline CDR1 and CDR2 sequences are LGHNA and YSLEER. The CDR3 extends over 13 amino acids. V was trimmed by 0 bases and J by 6 bases, leaving 6 bases between them. CDR3 protein: CASSQDPANEQFF. In DNA, the CDR3 is TGCGCCAGCAGCCAAGATCCCGCCAATGAGCAGTTCTTC.

The V gene is TRBV6-2 or TRBV6-3, the J gene TRBJ2-1; D ambiguous. Germline lookup yields CDR1 MNHEY and CDR2 SVGEGT. This CDR3 has 17 amino acids. The V end was cut by 6 bases, the J end by 7 bases, with 25 bases between. Here the CDR3 DNA reads TGTGCCAGCAGCTTTCCCGCCACTTGGCAAAATTCGAATGAGCAGTTCTTC. Encoded protein: CASSFPATWQNSNEQFF.

This clonotype was detected many times. The chain has TRBV6-2 or TRBV6-3 and TRBJ2-7, with TRBD1 as a possible D gene (5 bases). The CDR3 extends over 17 amino acids. V was cut by 10 bases and J by 3 bases, with 28 bases left in between. Germline assignment: CDR1 MNHEY and CDR2 SVGEGT. The chain's CDR3 is CATKPTSRVPPYYEQYF. CDR3 coding DNA: TGTGCCACCAAGCCCACTTCCAGGGTCCCACCGTACTACGAGCAGTACTTC.

This clonotype was found many times. The rearrangement links TRBV19 to TRBJ2-1; 7 positions agree with TRBD2. CDR1 is LNHDA and CDR2 is SQIVND in the germline V gene (reference sequence). Trimming at V came to 1 base and at J to 0 bases, leaving 6 bases not matched to a gene. CDR3 length: 17 residues. The CDR3 nucleotides are TGTGCCAGTAGTATAGGTAGCGGGTCAAGCTCCTACAATGAGCAGTTCTTC. It is translated as CASSIGSGSSSYNEQFF.

The chain joins TRBV27 to TRBJ2-1; 11 bases match TRBD2. The CDR3 has 19 residues. After removal of 1 base from V and 7 bases from J, the junction contained 15 bases not matched to a gene. The germline V gene has CDR1 MNHEY and CDR2 SMNVEV (reference sequence). The CDR3 sequence is CASSLYRRNGLAGSNEQFF. In DNA form, the CDR3 reads TGTGCCAGCAGTTTATATCGACGGAACGGACTAGCGGGTTCTAATGAGCAGTTCTTC.

This clonotype was detected ten times or more. The rearrangement links TRBV28 to TRBJ1-2; 7 positions match TRBD1. The CDR3 is 14 residues long. The junction had 11 bases not matched to a gene; V was cut back by 6 bases and J by 7 bases. From germline, CDR1 is MDHEN and CDR2 SYDVKM. Here the CDR3 reads CASSPKQGRVGYTF. The CDR3 nucleotides read TGTGCCAGCAGCCCAAAACAGGGGAGGGTTGGCTACACCTTC.

This clonotype was detected many times. V and J are TRBV9 and TRBJ2-5, with no clear D. The CDR3 spans 16 residues. Germline values: CDR1 SGDLS, CDR2 YYNGEE. The ends were cut back, 0 bases at V and 2 bases at J, with 14 bases in the middle. The DNA for the CDR3 is TGTGCCAGCAGCGTAGCTACTCGGGCCCGTCAAGAGACCCAGTACTTC. Its translation: CASSVATRARQETQYF. The variable domain in full, completed from reference TRBV9 and TRBJ2-5, reads DSGVTQTPKHLITATGQRVTLRCSPRSGDLSVYWYQQSLDQGLQFLIQYYNGEERAKGNILERFSAQQFPDLHSELNLSSLELGDSALYFCASSVATRARQETQYFGPGTRLLVL.

The rearrangement joins TRBV7-9 to TRBJ2-3; 8 nucleotides align to TRBD1. The germline V gene encodes CDR1 SEHNR and CDR2 FQNEAQ (reference sequence). This CDR3 is built from 15 residues. J lost 1 base, V lost 5 bases, and 5 bases had no gene match. CDR3 DNA sequence: TGTGCCAGCAGCGGGGACAGGTACCGCACAGATACGCAGTATTTT. Protein product: CASSGDRYRTDTQYF.

This clonotype was seen a handful of times. The chain joins TRBV20-1 to TRBJ2-1; no clear D. The CDR3 covers 11 residues. V gave up 3 bases and J gave up 8 bases, with 8 bases separating them. Germline V CDR1 and CDR2: DFQATT, SNEGSKA (reference sequence). The CDR3 sequence is CSASRPDEQFF. Written as DNA, the CDR3 is TGCAGTGCTAGCCGGCCGGATGAGCAGTTCTTC.

This clonotype turned up a few times. The genes are TRBV5-1 and TRBJ2-1; D possibly corresponds to TRBD2 (7 bases). CDR3 length: 13 amino acids. CDR1 SGHRS and CDR2 YFSETQ come from the germline V gene. In DNA form, the CDR3 reads TGCACAAAAAGAGGGGGGGCTTACAATGAGCAGTTCTTC. Translated, it gives CTKRGGAYNEQFF.

The J gene is TRBJ2-6, the V gene TRBV5-1; 12 bases map to TRBD1. The germline V gene encodes CDR1 SGHRS and CDR2 YFSETQ. V trimming: 4 bases; J trimming: 2 bases; junction bases outside the gene matches: 10. This CDR3 region has 19 residues. The CDR3 DNA reads TGCGCCAGCAGCCCCGGGACAGGGGGCGTCGTCGCTGGGGCCAACGTCCTGACTTTC. The encoded protein is CASSPGTGGVVAGANVLTF.

The chain has TRBV2 and TRBJ1-1; D unclear. V was trimmed by 6 bases and J by 6 bases, leaving 17 bases between them. The germline V gene encodes CDR1 SNHLY and CDR2 FYNNEI. The CDR3 extends over 14 amino acids. The CDR3 coding sequence is TGTGCCAGCAGAGCAGGACTTCCAGCAGCTGAAGCTTTCTTT. Its translation: CASRAGLPAAEAFF. Full variable domain (remainder filled in from reference TRBV2 and TRBJ1-1): EPEVTQTPSHQVTQMGQEVILRCVPISNHLYFYWYRQILGQKVEFLVSFYNNEISEKSEIFDDQFSVERPDGSNFTLKIRSTKLEDSAMYFCASRAGLPAAEAFFGQGTRLTVV.

This clonotype was seen repeatedly, ten times or more. V is TRBV9 and J is TRBJ2-3; 7 nucleotides agree with TRBD1. CDR1 SGDLS and CDR2 YYNGEE come from the germline V gene. CDR3 length: 17 residues. V dropped 1 base and J dropped 1; count of bases not matched to a gene: 9. In DNA form, the CDR3 reads TGTGCCAGCAGCGTAACCCCTGACAGGGATGGCACAGATACGCAGTATTTT. This sequence encodes CASSVTPDRDGTDTQYF.

This clonotype was picked up a small number of times. This rearrangement joins TRBV9 to TRBJ2-1; D is perhaps TRBD1 or TRBD2 (5 bases each). CDR3 length: 16 amino acids. V was cut by 4 bases and J by 1 base, with 15 bases left in between. The germline gives CDR1 SGDLS, CDR2 YYNGEE. CDR3 region: CASSTGTAFSYNEQFF. The CDR3 DNA is TGTGCCAGCAGCACCGGGACGGCCTTTTCCTACAATGAGCAGTTCTTC.

The table lists this clonotype with a few counts. The V call is TRBV20-1, the J call TRBJ2-1, with 9 bases lining up with TRBD2. V lost 5 bases, J lost 5 bases, and 13 bases stayed unmatched. This CDR3 is 16 amino acids long. The V gene's germline CDR1 is DFQATT and CDR2 SNEGSKA (reference sequence). This CDR3 is CSAASSGASHDNEQFF. In DNA, the CDR3 is TGCAGTGCTGCGTCTAGCGGGGCCTCACATGACAATGAGCAGTTCTTC.